This T cell receptor (beta chain) was retrieved from a study of blood T cell repertoires in COVID-19. Study background: The origin of the acute and convalescent COVID-19 samples was the United States, Italy and Spain.

Germline V gene sequence: CDR1 LNHDA, CDR2 SQIVND (reference sequence). The CDR3 runs to 16 residues. J gave up 2 bases and V 1 base, and 4 bases lay outside the gene matches. This clone was counted only a few times. Using immunoSEQ multiplex PCR, the repertoire was profiled, and TCRdb retains in-frame clones only, with some absent. Counted here are roughly 190,000 clones, 84% occurring once; the ten biggest clones make up under 4%. V usage is TRBV19 and J usage is TRBJ2-3; 9 bases fit TRBD1. The specimen was PBMCs or T cells enriched from blood (not recorded which). The sequence was obtained from a woman in her thirties who had been exposed to COVID-19. CDR3 amino acids: CASSIARDRATDTQYF. In DNA form, the CDR3 reads TGTGCCAGTAGTATAGCCCGGGACAGGGCCACAGATACGCAGTATTTT.